This T cell receptor beta chain was profiled in a study of Graves' ophthalmopathy and Graves' hyperthyroidism. The study, taken as a whole, reports: From stable hyperthyroidism, ophthalmopathy was separated by a 13-signature model with 85% to 90% sensitivity and under 84% specificity.

The authors amplified TCR beta CDR3 regions, and they did so from RNA transcripts for repertoire sequencing. First-round RT-PCR with HTBI primers preceded a second-round multiplex PCR. TCRdb re-derived calls from the multiplex PCR reads in MiXCR, one entry per CDR3 protein. The sample shows about 400,000 distinct CDR3 sequences, under 25% of them seen only once. In germline, CDR1 is ENHRY, CDR2 SYGVKD. This CDR3 is built from 13 residues. The V end lost 6 bases, the J end lost 2 bases, and 10 bases lay between the germline ends. Details on this clonotype: Its matching antigen is unknown.

The rearrangement links TRBV10-3 to TRBJ2-5; TRBD1 might be the D (6 bases). This clonotype originated in a woman between 18 and 29 years old with stable Graves' hyperthyroidism. The specimen sequenced was peripheral blood. CDR3 residues: CAIRDQGQETQYF. CDR3 bases: TGTGCCATCAGGGATCAGGGGCAAGAGACCCAGTACTTC.